Included here is one TCR beta chain sequence, with context. Its antigen is unknown. This entry belongs to a study of cytomegalovirus exposure and HLA in healthy donors. Trimming removed 2 bases from V and 6 bases from J; junction bases left unmatched: 6. Germline values: CDR1 MDHEN, CDR2 SYDVKM. This CDR3 comprises 15 residues. Study results and limitations: A later look showed TCR association rates differing by HLA locus, highest for DRB1 and lowest for HLA-C. An analysis done earlier found most TCR beta V segments productive about 87% or about 30% of the time. Some V segments (TRBV6-2 and TRBV6-3 among them) were excluded as indistinguishable.

PCR involved 60 Vbeta and 13 Jbeta primers. Original processing notes: Later, an analysis found around 77 million unique TCR beta chains, and approximately 10 million of these were shared. TCRdb keeps only in-frame clones here, not all; method: immunoSEQ multiplex PCR. That table supplies the V and J calls and clone size; D and trimming were determined from the DNA. The sample has under 200,000 clones, around 67% seen once; the top ten hold roughly 4.4%. Sequenced sample: PBMCs. This TCR derives from a woman younger than 30 in good health and CMV-seropositive. The chain uses TRBV28 and TRBJ2-7; TRBD1 matches 11 bases. CDR3 sequence (DNA): TGTGCCAGCAGTTTAATGGGACAGGGGGGGCTCGAGCAGTACTTC. Its translation is CASSLMGQGGLEQYF.